This T cell receptor (beta chain) was captured in a study of radiation and T cells in renal cell carcinoma. Study at large: Nephrectomy followed 15 Gy stereotactic body radiation by 4 weeks.

In the case of this clone: Its antigen is still unknown.

Time point: baseline pretreatment blood. Treatment reported: 15 Gy SBRT to primary tumor, nephrectomy 4 weeks later. After SBRT, blood was collected at 2 and 4 weeks, plus baseline. Study observations and caveats: From baseline, blood top tumor clonotypes peaked at 2 weeks post-radiation.

Clones were read by immunoSEQ multiplex PCR, and TCRdb kept only the in-frame ones, dropping some. The sample lists around 94,000 clones; about 86% were seen once. The sequence was collected from a man between 50 and 59 years old with renal cell carcinoma. Specimen: blood, collected from a patient whose treatment included radiotherapy and nephrectomy.

The CDR3 bases are TGTGCCAGTAGCCTAACAGGAAACTATGGCTACACCTTC. Amino acids: CASSLTGNYGYTF. This chain links TRBV19 with TRBJ1-2, with TRBD1 as a possible D gene (5 bases). Germline assignment: CDR1 LNHDA and CDR2 SQIVND (reference sequence). The ends were cut back, 6 bases at V and 2 bases at J, with 10 bases in the middle. CDR3 size: 13 residues.